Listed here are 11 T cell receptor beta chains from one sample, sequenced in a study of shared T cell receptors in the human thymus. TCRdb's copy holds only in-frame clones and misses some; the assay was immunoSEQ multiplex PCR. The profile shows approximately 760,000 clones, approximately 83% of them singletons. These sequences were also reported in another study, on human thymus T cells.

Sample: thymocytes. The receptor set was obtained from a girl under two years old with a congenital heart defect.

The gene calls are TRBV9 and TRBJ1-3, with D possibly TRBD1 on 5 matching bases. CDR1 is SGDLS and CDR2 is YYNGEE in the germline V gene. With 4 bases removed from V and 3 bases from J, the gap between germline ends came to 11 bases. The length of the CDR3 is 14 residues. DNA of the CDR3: TGTGCCAGCAGCCCTCAGGGAAGTGGAAACACCATATATTTT. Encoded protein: CASSPQGSGNTIYF.

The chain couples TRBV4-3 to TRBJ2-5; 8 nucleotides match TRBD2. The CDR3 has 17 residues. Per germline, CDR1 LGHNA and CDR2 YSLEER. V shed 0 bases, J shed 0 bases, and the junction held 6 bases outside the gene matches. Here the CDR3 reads CASSQDLRGGYQETQYF. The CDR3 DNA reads TGCGCCAGCAGCCAAGATCTACGGGGGGGGTACCAAGAGACCCAGTACTTC.

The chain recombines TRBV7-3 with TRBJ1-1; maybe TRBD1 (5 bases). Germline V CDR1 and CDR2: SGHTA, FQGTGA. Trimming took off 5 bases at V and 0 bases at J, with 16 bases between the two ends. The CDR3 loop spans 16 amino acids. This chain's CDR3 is CASSPGGDRVNTEAFF. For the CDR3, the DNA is TGTGCCAGCAGCCCCGGGGGGGATCGTGTGAACACTGAAGCTTTCTTT.

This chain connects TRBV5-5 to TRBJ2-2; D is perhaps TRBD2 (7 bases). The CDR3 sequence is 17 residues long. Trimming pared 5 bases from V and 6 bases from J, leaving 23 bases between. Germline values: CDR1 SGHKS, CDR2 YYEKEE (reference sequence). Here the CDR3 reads CASRLNNRGGAPGELFF. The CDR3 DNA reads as TGTGCCAGCAGACTTAATAACAGAGGGGGGGCCCCCGGGGAGCTGTTTTTT.

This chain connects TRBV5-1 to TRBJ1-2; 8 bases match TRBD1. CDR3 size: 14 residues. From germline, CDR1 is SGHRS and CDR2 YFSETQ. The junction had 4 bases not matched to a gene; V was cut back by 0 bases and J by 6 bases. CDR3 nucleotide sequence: TGCGCCAGCAGCTTGGGAACCAGGGGGCATGGCTACACCTTC. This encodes CASSLGTRGHGYTF.

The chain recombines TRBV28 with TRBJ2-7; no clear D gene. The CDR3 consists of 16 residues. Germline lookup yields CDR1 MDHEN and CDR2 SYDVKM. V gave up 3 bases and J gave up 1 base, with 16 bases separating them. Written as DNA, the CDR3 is TGTGCCAGCAGTTTTCCCCCGCAGTCAGTGTCCTACGAGCAGTACTTC. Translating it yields CASSFPPQSVSYEQYF. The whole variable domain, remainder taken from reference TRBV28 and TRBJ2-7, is DVKVTQSSRYLVKRTGEKVFLECVQDMDHENMFWYRQDPGLGLRLIYFSYDVKMKEKGDIPEGYSVSREKKERFSLILESASTNQTSMYLCASSFPPQSVSYEQYFGPGTRLTVT.

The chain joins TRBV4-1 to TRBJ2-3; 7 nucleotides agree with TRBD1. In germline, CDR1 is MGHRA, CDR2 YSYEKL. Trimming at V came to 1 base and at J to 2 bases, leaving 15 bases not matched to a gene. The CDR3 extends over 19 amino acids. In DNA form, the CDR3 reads TGCGCCAGCAGCCAAGTACAAAGGGACAGCTCAATCTACACAGATACGCAGTATTTT. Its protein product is CASSQVQRDSSIYTDTQYF.

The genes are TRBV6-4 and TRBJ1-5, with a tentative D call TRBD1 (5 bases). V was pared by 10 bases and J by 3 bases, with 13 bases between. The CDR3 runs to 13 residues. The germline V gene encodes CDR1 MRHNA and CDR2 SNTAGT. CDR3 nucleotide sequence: TGTGCCATCCCAGGGAAGCCCAATCAGCCCCAGCATTTT. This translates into CAIPGKPNQPQHF.

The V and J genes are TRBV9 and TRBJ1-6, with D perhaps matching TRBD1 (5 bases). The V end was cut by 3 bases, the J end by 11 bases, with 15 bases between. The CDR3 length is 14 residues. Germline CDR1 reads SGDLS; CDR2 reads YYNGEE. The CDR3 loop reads CASSGNRSLAPLHF. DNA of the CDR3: TGTGCCAGCAGCGGAAACAGGAGCTTAGCACCCCTCCACTTT.

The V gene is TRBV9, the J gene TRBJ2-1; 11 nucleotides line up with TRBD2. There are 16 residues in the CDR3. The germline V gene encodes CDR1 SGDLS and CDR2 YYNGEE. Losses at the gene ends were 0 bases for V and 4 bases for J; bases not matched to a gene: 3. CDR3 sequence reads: CASSVGGLADYNEQFF. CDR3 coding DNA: TGTGCCAGCAGCGTAGGGGGACTAGCGGATTACAATGAGCAGTTCTTC.

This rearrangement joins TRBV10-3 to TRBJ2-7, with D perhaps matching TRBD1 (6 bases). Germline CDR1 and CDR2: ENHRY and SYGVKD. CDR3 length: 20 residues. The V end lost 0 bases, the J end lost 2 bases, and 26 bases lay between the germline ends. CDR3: CAISESPDRRRRTNPYEQYF. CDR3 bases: TGTGCCATCAGTGAGTCTCCCGACAGGCGACGACGTACGAATCCCTACGAGCAGTACTTC.